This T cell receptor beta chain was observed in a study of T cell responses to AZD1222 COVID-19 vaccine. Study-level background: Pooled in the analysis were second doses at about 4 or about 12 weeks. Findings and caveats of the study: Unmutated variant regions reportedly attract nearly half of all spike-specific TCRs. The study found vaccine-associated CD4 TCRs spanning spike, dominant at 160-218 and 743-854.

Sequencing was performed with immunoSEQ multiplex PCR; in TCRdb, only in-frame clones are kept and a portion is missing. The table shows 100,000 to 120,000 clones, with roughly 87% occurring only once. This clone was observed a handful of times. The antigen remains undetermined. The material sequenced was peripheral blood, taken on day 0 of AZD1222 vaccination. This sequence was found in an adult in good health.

The CDR3 loop reads CASSAGQNTGELFF. CDR3 bases: TGTGCCAGCAGCGCAGGACAGAACACCGGGGAGCTGTTTTTT. The gene calls are TRBV9 and TRBJ2-2; tentatively, D is TRBD1 (5 bases). The CDR3 is made up of 14 amino acids. Trimming took 3 bases from V and 1 from J, leaving 7 bases between them. Germline CDR1 reads SGDLS; CDR2 reads YYNGEE.